The 26 T cell receptor beta chains below all came from one sample that was sequenced in a study of blood T cells in healthy people across ages. Alongside a J-beta primer mix, a sample-barcoded 5' primer served in a second PCR lasting roughly 6 to 12 cycles. TCRdb used MiXCR to reprocess the 5' RACE reads, holding one entry per CDR3 protein. The table shows roughly 1,800,000 distinct CDR3 sequences, with 49% occurring only once. Sequenced: blood. The receptors shown here come from a woman between 35 and 50 years old in good health.

The rearrangement links TRBV7-2 to TRBJ2-5; tentatively, D is TRBD2 (6 bases). V was shortened by 8 bases and J by 1 base, with 17 bases between the two germline ends. This CDR3 is built from 15 residues. The germline V gene has CDR1 SGHTA and CDR2 FQGNSA. The CDR3 reads CASLGAGRLQETQYF. CDR3 DNA: TGTGCCAGCCTCGGGGCGGGGCGGCTCCAAGAGACCCAGTACTTC.

V and J are TRBV7-9 and TRBJ1-2; D is possibly TRBD1 (6 bases). From germline, CDR1 is SEHNR and CDR2 FQNEAQ (reference sequence). The V end lost 0 bases, the J end lost 8 bases, and 13 bases lay between the germline ends. The CDR3 sequence is 14 residues long. CDR3 sequence: CASSLAWTAGGYTF. In nucleotides, the CDR3 is TGTGCCAGCAGCTTAGCATGGACAGCAGGGGGCTACACCTTC. Together with reference TRBV7-9 and TRBJ1-2, the CDR3 gives the full variable domain: DTGVSQNPRHKITKRGQNVTFRCDPISEHNRLYWYRQTLGQGPEFLTYFQNEAQLEKSRLLSDRFSAERPKGSFSTLEIQRTEQGDSAMYLCASSLAWTAGGYTFGSGTRLTVV.

The chain joins TRBV20-1 to TRBJ2-5; TRBD2 might be the D (6 bases). The CDR3 sequence is 14 residues long. The V end was cut by 2 bases, the J end by 0 bases, with 10 bases between. CDR1 is DFQATT and CDR2 is SNEGSKA in the germline V gene (reference sequence). CDR3 in DNA: TGCAGTGCTAGACATGCGGGGTACCAAGAGACCCAGTACTTC. Encoded protein: CSARHAGYQETQYF.

In its sample, this clonotype was seen once. This sequence joins TRBV7-2 and TRBJ2-5, with D possibly matching TRBD1 (6 bases). V was pared by 1 base and J by 7 bases, with 22 bases between. The germline V gene encodes CDR1 SGHTA and CDR2 FQGNSA. The CDR3 covers 17 residues. The CDR3 coding sequence is TGTGCCAGCAGCTTAGAATCGGCCAGGGGTCCCGGTGGGACCCAGTACTTC. Protein product: CASSLESARGPGGTQYF.

The CDR3 DNA sequence: TGTGCCAGCAGCTCCGGAAAGGGACAGACAAGCTACAATGAGCAGTTCTTC. The encoded protein is CASSSGKGQTSYNEQFF. The gene calls are TRBV7-9 and TRBJ2-1; the match to TRBD1 covers 7 bases. CDR3 length: 17 amino acids. V trimming: 4 bases; J trimming: 3 bases; junction bases outside the gene matches: 12. CDR1 SEHNR and CDR2 FQNEAQ come from the germline V gene (reference sequence).

The chain links TRBV5-5 to TRBJ2-1; TRBD2 is a possible D gene (6 bases). The CDR3 sequence is 15 residues long. Germline CDR1 is SGHKS and CDR2 is YYEKEE (reference sequence). The germline V and J ends were trimmed by 3 bases and 8 bases, with 18 bases remaining between them. The chain's CDR3 is CASSSWDPGGDEQFF. The CDR3 region has the DNA TGTGCCAGCAGCTCCTGGGACCCTGGAGGGGATGAGCAGTTCTTC.

This rearrangement joins TRBV4-2 to TRBJ1-4; tentative D call: TRBD1 (5 bases). CDR1 and CDR2 from the germline V gene are LGHNA and YNFKEQ. V was trimmed by 1 base and J by 5 bases, leaving 11 bases between them. This CDR3 is built from 15 residues. CDR3 nucleotide sequence: TGTGCCAGCAGCCAAGTCTTGGCAGGGAATGAAAAACTGTTTTTT. Amino acids: CASSQVLAGNEKLFF.

J is TRBJ2-3 and V is TRBV11-2; D not resolved. The CDR3 has 14 amino acids. Trimming removed 4 bases at V and 4 bases at J, with 12 bases between. The V gene's germline CDR1 is SGHAT and CDR2 FQNNGV. The CDR3 loop reads CASSSARGPDTQYF. CDR3 coding DNA: TGTGCCAGCAGCTCGGCGCGAGGCCCAGATACGCAGTATTTT.

This chain joins TRBV11-2 and TRBJ2-7; D perhaps matches TRBD2 (6 bases). The CDR3 extends over 16 amino acids. Germline-derived CDR1 and CDR2 are SGHAT and FQNNGV. V was clipped by 1 base and J by 6 bases, with 19 bases between them. The CDR3 sequence: CASSLALGLSGVEQYF. The CDR3 region has the DNA TGTGCCAGCAGCTTAGCTTTGGGACTCTCGGGGGTCGAGCAGTACTTC.

The chain links TRBV27 to TRBJ1-4, with D perhaps TRBD1 (6 bases). The CDR3 contains 15 residues. Germline loops: CDR1 MNHEY, CDR2 SMNVEV (reference sequence). V was pared by 0 bases and J by 10 bases, with 15 bases between. Written as DNA, the CDR3 is TGTGCCAGCAGTTTATCGGCGAACAGGGTTCGAAAACTGTTTTTT. Translation: CASSLSANRVRKLFF.

This clonotype was found a few times. V is TRBV9 and J is TRBJ2-3; tentative D call: TRBD1 (5 bases). Trimming removed 0 bases at V and 6 bases at J, with 14 bases between. Germline V gene lookup returns CDR1 SGDLS and CDR2 YYNGEE. This CDR3 has 15 amino acids. This CDR3 reads CASSVGPSRGDTQYF. CDR3 nucleotides: TGTGCCAGCAGCGTAGGCCCCTCTAGGGGCGATACGCAGTATTTT. The whole variable domain, filled in from reference TRBV9 and TRBJ2-3, reads DSGVTQTPKHLITATGQRVTLRCSPRSGDLSVYWYQQSLDQGLQFLIQYYNGEERAKGNILERFSAQQFPDLHSELNLSSLELGDSALYFCASSVGPSRGDTQYFGPGTRLTVL.

The genes are TRBV9 and TRBJ2-1; perhaps D is TRBD1 or TRBD2 (5 bases each). This CDR3 has 13 residues. Between the trimmed V and J ends, which lost 0 bases and 10 bases, there was a span of 11 bases. Germline CDR1 reads SGDLS; CDR2 reads YYNGEE. CDR3 DNA: TGTGCCAGCAGCGTAGGGGACGCTTGGGAGCAGTTCTTC. Protein sequence: CASSVGDAWEQFF.

V and J are TRBV5-5 and TRBJ2-7; 8 bases fit TRBD1. The end of the DNA fits TRBJ2-5 better, so the J call may be wrong. CDR3 length equals 17 residues. Germline V gene data show CDR1 as SGHKS and CDR2 as YYEKEE (reference sequence). CDR3 nucleotide sequence: TGTGCCAGCAGCTTGGGACAGGGGAGGTCGTCGGGAGAGACCCAGTACTTC. It is translated as CASSLGQGRSSGETQYF.

This clonotype showed up just a few times. The V call is TRBV28, the J call TRBJ2-4, with TRBD2 matching over 8 bases. The J call may be faulty, since TRBJ2-7 better matches the DNA end. Germline V lookup: CDR1 MDHEN, CDR2 SYDVKM. The CDR3 consists of 16 residues. The CDR3 nucleotides read TGTGCCAGCAGACCCCGGGGGGGACCCAAGTCCTACGAGCAGTACTTC. It yields the protein CASRPRGGPKSYEQYF.

This chain uses TRBV2 with TRBJ2-5; a possible D gene is TRBD2 (5 bases). There are 13 residues in the CDR3. V was shortened by 8 bases and J by 5 bases, with 15 bases between the two germline ends. CDR1 is SNHLY, CDR2 FYNNEI, per germline. This chain's CDR3 is CASGGLLAETQYF. The DNA of the CDR3 is TGTGCCAGCGGTGGACTCCTTGCGGAGACCCAGTACTTC.

This clonotype was picked up a small number of times. The chain employs TRBV7-3 and TRBJ2-5; 8 nucleotides match TRBD1. The CDR3 has 16 amino acids. The J segment lost 3 bases and the V segment lost 1 base, leaving 7 bases of the junction unmatched. CDR1 is SGHTA, CDR2 FQGTGA, per germline. The CDR3 protein is CASSLISGQAKETQYF. CDR3 sequence (DNA): TGTGCCAGCAGCTTAATCTCGGGACAGGCGAAAGAGACCCAGTACTTC.

The genes are TRBV11-3 and TRBJ2-4; D possibly corresponds to TRBD1 (5 bases). The germline gives CDR1 SGHNT, CDR2 YENEEA. The CDR3 loop spans 16 amino acids. V was cut by 2 bases and J by 0 bases, with 11 bases left in between. The CDR3 DNA follows: TGTGCCAGCAGCTTAAGTCAGGGTCTAGCCAAAAACATTCAGTACTTC. Its translation: CASSLSQGLAKNIQYF.

This clonotype has only a few counts. The V call is TRBV2, the J call TRBJ2-3, with D perhaps being TRBD1 or TRBD2 (6 bases each). Germline CDR1 and CDR2: SNHLY and FYNNEI. Trimming took off 9 bases at V and 0 bases at J, with 10 bases between the two ends. The CDR3 loop spans 13 amino acids. The CDR3 reads CARSGASTDTQYF. DNA for the CDR3: TGTGCCAGATCGGGGGCGAGCACAGATACGCAGTATTTT.

This sequence joins TRBV7-8 and TRBJ2-3, with a weak D call TRBD1 (6 bases). CDR1 and CDR2 from the germline V gene are SGHVS and FQNEAQ. V was shortened by 1 base and J by 0 bases, with 11 bases between the two germline ends. This CDR3 comprises 16 residues. The CDR3: CASSLGWDNSTDTQYF. The CDR3, as DNA: TGTGCCAGCAGCTTAGGCTGGGACAACAGCACAGATACGCAGTATTTT. Full variable domain (remainder filled in from reference TRBV7-8 and TRBJ2-3): GAGVSQSPRYKVAKRGQDVALRCDPISGHVSLFWYQQALGQGPEFLTYFQNEAQLDKSGLPSDRFFAERPEGSVSTLKIQRTQQEDSAVYLCASSLGWDNSTDTQYFGPGTRLTVL.

The CDR3: CASSQGNRNIQYF. The CDR3 DNA follows: TGTGCCAGCAGCCAAGGCAACAGAAACATTCAGTACTTC. The chain couples TRBV14 to TRBJ2-4; D unresolved. This CDR3 is 13 amino acids long. Trimming took 1 base from V and 6 from J, leaving 7 bases between them. CDR1 and CDR2 (germline): SGHDN, FVKESK.

The rearrangement links TRBV12-3 or TRBV12-4 to TRBJ2-1, with a possible D match to TRBD1 (7 bases). The CDR3 sequence is 15 residues long. Trimming cost V 6 bases and J 3 bases, with 15 bases left between them. In DNA form, the CDR3 reads TGTGCCAGCAGACTGGACAGGAGGGACTACAATGAGCAGTTCTTC. Its protein product is CASRLDRRDYNEQFF.

This clonotype was counted a few times. This chain uses TRBV12-3 or TRBV12-4 with TRBJ2-1; 7 bases agree with TRBD2. With 3 bases clipped from V and 4 bases from J, the junction kept 6 bases outside the gene matches. CDR3 length: 15 amino acids. CDR3 sequence reads: CASSFGGGGYNEQFF. In nucleotides, the CDR3 is TGTGCCAGCAGTTTTGGGGGGGGGGGATACAATGAGCAGTTCTTC.

The chain recombines TRBV2 with TRBJ2-7; TRBD1 might be the D (5 bases). The germline V gene has CDR1 SNHLY and CDR2 FYNNEI. V gave up 3 bases and J gave up 5 bases, with 17 bases separating them. The CDR3 is 15 residues long. The CDR3 region is CASSDRDLLSDEQYF. In nucleotides, the CDR3 is TGTGCCAGCAGTGACAGGGATCTATTATCCGACGAGCAGTACTTC.

The J gene is TRBJ2-1, the V gene TRBV10-1; no clear D gene. Germline CDR1 reads WNHNN; CDR2 reads SYGVQD (reference sequence). The CDR3 extends over 12 amino acids. Trimming removed 4 bases from V and 7 bases from J, with 8 bases in between. CDR3 in amino acids: CASSVWGNEQFF. The CDR3 DNA sequence: TGCGCCAGCAGTGTATGGGGAAATGAGCAGTTCTTC.

This rearrangement joins TRBV27 to TRBJ1-2; possible D gene TRBD1, 5 bases. The V end was cut by 3 bases, the J end by 8 bases, with 16 bases between. The CDR3 has 14 amino acids. Looked up from germline, CDR1 is MNHEY and CDR2 is SMNVEV (reference sequence). CDR3 loop: CASSFRDGGGGYTF. The CDR3 DNA reads as TGTGCCAGCAGTTTCCGGGACGGGGGAGGCGGCTACACCTTC.

The chain joins TRBV4-1 to TRBJ2-7; tentative D call: TRBD1 (6 bases). The CDR3 contains 16 residues. V was cut by 1 base and J by 4 bases, with 17 bases left in between. Germline-derived CDR1 and CDR2 are MGHRA and YSYEKL. This chain's CDR3 is CASSQGLTGVEYEQYF. The CDR3 DNA follows: TGCGCCAGCAGCCAAGGACTGACAGGAGTAGAATACGAGCAGTACTTC.